This T cell receptor (beta chain) was found in a study of cytomegalovirus exposure and HLA in healthy donors. Regarding the study as a whole: Overall, approximately 150 TCR beta chains were annotated as cytomegalovirus-associated.

Germline V CDR1 and CDR2: SQVTM, ANQGSEA. The CDR3 is 14 residues long. Trimming removed 6 bases from V and 4 bases from J; junction bases left unmatched: 11. PCR primers comprised 60 Vbeta and 13 Jbeta primers. Only in-frame clones appear in the TCRdb table, and some are missing; sequencing was by immunoSEQ multiplex PCR. The table lists 150,000 to 200,000 clones, 70% to 80% of them singletons. Of note for this clone: Its antigen is undetermined.

Sequenced material: PBMCs. This receptor was identified in a woman aged 30 to 39 in good health and CMV-seropositive. The rearrangement links TRBV29-1 to TRBJ2-5, with 7 bases fitting TRBD1. CDR3 sequence reads: CSVGTTGFLETQYF. The CDR3 region has the DNA TGCAGCGTCGGGACGACAGGGTTCTTAGAGACCCAGTACTTC.